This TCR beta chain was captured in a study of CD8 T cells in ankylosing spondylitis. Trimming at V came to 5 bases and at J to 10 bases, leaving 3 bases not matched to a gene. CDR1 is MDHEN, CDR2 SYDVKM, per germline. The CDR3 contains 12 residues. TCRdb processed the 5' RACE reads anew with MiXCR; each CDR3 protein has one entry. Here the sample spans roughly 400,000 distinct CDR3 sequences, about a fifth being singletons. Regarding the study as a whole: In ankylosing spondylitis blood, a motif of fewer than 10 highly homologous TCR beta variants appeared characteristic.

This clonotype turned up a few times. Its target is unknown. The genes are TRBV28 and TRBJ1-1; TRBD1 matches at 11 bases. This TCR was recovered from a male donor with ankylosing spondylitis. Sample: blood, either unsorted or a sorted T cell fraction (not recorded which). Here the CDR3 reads CASSRDRGRAFF. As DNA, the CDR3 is TGTGCCAGCAGTCGGGACAGGGGGAGAGCTTTCTTT.